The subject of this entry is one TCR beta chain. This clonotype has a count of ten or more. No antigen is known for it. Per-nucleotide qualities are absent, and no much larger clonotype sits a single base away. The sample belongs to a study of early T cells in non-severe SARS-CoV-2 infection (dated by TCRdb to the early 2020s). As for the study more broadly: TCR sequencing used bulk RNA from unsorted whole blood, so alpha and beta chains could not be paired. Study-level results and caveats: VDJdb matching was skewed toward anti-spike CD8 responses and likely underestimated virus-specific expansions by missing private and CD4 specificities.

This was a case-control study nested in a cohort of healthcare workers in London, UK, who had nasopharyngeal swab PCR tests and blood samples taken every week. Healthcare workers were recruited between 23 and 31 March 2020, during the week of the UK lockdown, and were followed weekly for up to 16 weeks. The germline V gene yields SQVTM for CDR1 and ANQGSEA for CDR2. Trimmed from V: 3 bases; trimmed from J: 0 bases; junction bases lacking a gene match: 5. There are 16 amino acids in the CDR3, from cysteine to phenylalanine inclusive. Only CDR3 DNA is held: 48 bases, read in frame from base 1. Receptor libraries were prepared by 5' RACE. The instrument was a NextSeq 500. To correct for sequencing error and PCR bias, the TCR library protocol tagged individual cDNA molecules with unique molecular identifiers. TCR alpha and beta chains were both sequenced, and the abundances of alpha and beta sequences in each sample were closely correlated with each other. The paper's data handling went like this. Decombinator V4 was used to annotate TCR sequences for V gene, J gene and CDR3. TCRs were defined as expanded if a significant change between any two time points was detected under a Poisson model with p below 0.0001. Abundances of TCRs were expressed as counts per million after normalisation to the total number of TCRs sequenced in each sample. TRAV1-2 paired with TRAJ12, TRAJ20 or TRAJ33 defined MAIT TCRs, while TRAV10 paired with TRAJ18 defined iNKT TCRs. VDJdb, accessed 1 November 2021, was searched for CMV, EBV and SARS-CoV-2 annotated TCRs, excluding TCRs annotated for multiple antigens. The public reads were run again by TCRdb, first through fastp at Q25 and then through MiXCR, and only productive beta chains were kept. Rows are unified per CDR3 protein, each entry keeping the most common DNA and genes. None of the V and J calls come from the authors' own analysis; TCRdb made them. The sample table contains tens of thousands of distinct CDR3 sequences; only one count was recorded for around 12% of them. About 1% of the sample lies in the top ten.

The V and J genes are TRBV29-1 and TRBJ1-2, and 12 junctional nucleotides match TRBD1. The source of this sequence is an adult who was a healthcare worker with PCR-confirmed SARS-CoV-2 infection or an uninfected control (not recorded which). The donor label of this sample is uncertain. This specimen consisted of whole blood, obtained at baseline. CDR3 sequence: CSVDSGTGGPNYGYTF. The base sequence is TGCAGCGTTGACTCCGGGACAGGGGGCCCTAACTATGGCTACACCTTC.